These T cell receptor beta chains were read from a single sample in a study of a mutant IDH1 vaccine in newly diagnosed glioma. This table comes from immunoSEQ multiplex PCR, and its TCRdb copy is limited to in-frame clones, with some not included. The data show about 25,000 clones, 93% seen once. The source material was PBMCs, sampled from a glioma patient treated with radiotherapy, temozolomide or both. The receptors come from a man aged 35-49 years with glioma. The conserved cysteine and the conserved F or W are not part of the CDR3 here. Each record gives: J gene, V gene, D gene, CDR3 protein. D genes are given only for firm matches.

TRBJ1-3	TRBV30	NA	AWFSPGSQDTIY
TRBJ2-7	TRBV9	TRBD2	ASSVAASGSISYEQY
TRBJ1-1	TRBV5-4	NA	ASSFQGNTEAF
TRBJ2-2	TRBV2	NA	AGNLGQNTGELF
TRBJ1-1	TRBV18	NA	ASSFGLNTEAF
TRBJ2-5	TRBV7-8	TRBD1	ASSLSRRMTGMGETQY
TRBJ2-7	TRBV5-6	NA	ASSLLPGAYEQY
TRBJ2-3	TRBV29-1	TRBD2	SGGGAIGDTQY
TRBJ1-5	TRBV16	NA	ASSQSLGNQPQH
TRBJ2-1	TRBV7-9	NA	VGEETYNEQF
TRBJ2-5	TRBV4-3	NA	ASSPGTRAETQY
TRBJ2-7	TRBV30	TRBD2	AWSLAGGYEQY
TRBJ1-4	TRBV4-3	NA	ASSQDRADRKLF
TRBJ2-2	TRBV7-8	TRBD2	ASSLFTSGTGELF
TRBJ2-7	TRBV19	NA	ASGIGAMNTYEQY
TRBJ2-3	TRBV7-2	NA	ASSLYSKGPTLTDTQY
TRBJ2-3	TRBV27	NA	ASSLWPRTDTQY
TRBJ1-3	TRBV9	NA	ASSPGGSSSSGNTIY
TRBJ2-1	TRBV6-5	NA	ASSYAGTFYNEQF
TRBJ2-7	TRBV5-6	NA	ASSFRAPSSYEQY
TRBJ2-7	TRBV18	NA	ASSPRGAGYYEQY
TRBJ1-1	TRBV30	NA	AWDRSNTEAF
TRBJ2-3	TRBV27	TRBD2	ASTYISGRTLLTDTQY
TRBJ1-3	TRBV4-1	NA	ASSQEGGSGMRASGNTIY
TRBJ1-5	TRBV12-5	NA	ASGLEGTNQPQH
TRBJ1-1	TRBV2	TRBD1	ASSGQGNTEAF
TRBJ1-4	TRBV2	TRBD1	ASSQGQAYEKLF
TRBJ2-6	TRBV2	TRBD1	ARGQGNSGANVLT
TRBJ2-7	TRBV5-8	NA	ASSLPGQLYEQY
TRBJ2-1	TRBV19	TRBD2	ASSISIAGGTYNEQF
TRBJ1-1	TRBV5-1	NA	ASSGSGGWDTEAF
TRBJ2-6	TRBV27	NA	ASSLSGASPTGANVLT
TRBJ2-7	TRBV7-9	TRBD1	ASSRTGGGYEQY
TRBJ1-1	TRBV11-3	TRBD1	ASSLAGTGNTEAF
TRBJ2-5	TRBV2	NA	ASSWTRAEQY
TRBJ2-3	TRBV6-1	NA	ASSERGGPSTDTQY
TRBJ1-1	TRBV9	NA	ASSVAGHGVNTEAF
TRBJ2-7	TRBV7-6	NA	ASSLAHGDEQY
TRBJ2-1	TRBV6-5	NA	ASSHDSYNEQF
TRBJ1-1	TRBV2	NA	ASSESSAKWPEAF
TRBJ1-1	TRBV7-9	NA	ASSLNSLEAF
TRBJ1-1	TRBV5-1	TRBD1	ASSLGSRGSTEAF
TRBJ1-1	TRBV4-1	NA	ASSILLNTEAF
TRBJ1-1	TRBV19	TRBD1	ASRTDRGYTTEAF
TRBJ2-3	TRBV10-3	TRBD2	AISDPTSGGDTDTQY
TRBJ2-3	TRBV9	TRBD2	ASSVGASGGGTQY
TRBJ2-4	TRBV30	TRBD1	AWHIGTGNTY
TRBJ2-5	TRBV9	TRBD1	ASSGQGQERQETQY
TRBJ1-3	TRBV30	NA	AWSVPWGRPPGNTIY
TRBJ2-3	TRBV5-1	NA	ASSLRAAGVSTDTQY
TRBJ2-7	TRBV5-6	NA	ASSSPGTGTGGSEQY
TRBJ2-1	TRBV27	NA	ATSLWVDPYNEQF
TRBJ1-2	TRBV29-1	NA	SVRGVPNYGYT
TRBJ1-1	TRBV19	TRBD1	ASSIVAGGNTEAF
TRBJ2-5	TRBV29-1	NA	SVEDLPSPGETQY